Sequencing of this TCR beta chain was carried out in a study of tumor and adjacent non-tumor tissue in lung cancer. With respect to this clonotype: At one end the junction does not follow the germline gene, possibly because of a read error.

TCRbeta libraries were built with three rounds of nested PCR, modified from ARM-PCR. TCRdb used MiXCR to reprocess the multiplex PCR reads, holding one entry per CDR3 protein. The table has approximately 110,000 distinct CDR3 sequences, around 57% seen once. No cell sorting was done before RNA was extracted from the tissue. The normal lung tissue was taken more than 3 cm from the tumor edge. The sample was distant non-tumor lung tissue. This clonotype was obtained from a man between 60 and 70 years old with non-small cell lung cancer.

CDR3 in DNA: TGCGGCGTTGAAGAAAGGGCCGGGGGCACAGATATGCAGTATTTT. Amino acid sequence: CGVEERAGGTDMQYF. The chain recombines TRBV29-1 with TRBJ2-3; D is perhaps TRBD1 or TRBD2 (6 bases each). The CDR3 is 15 amino acids. CDR1 and CDR2 (germline): SQVTM, ANQGSEA.